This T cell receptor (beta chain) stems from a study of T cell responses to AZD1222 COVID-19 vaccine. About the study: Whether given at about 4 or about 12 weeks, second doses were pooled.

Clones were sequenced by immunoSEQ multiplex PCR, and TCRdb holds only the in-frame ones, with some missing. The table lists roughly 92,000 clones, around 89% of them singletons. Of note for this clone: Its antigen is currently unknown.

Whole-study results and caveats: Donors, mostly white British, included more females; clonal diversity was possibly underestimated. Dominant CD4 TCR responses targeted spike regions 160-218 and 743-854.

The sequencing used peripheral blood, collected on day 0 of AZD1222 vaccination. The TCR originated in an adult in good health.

CDR3 DNA: TGTGCCAGCAGCTTAGCGGGGACAGACTATGGCTACACCTTC. This sequence encodes CASSLAGTDYGYTF. This chain joins TRBV7-9 and TRBJ1-2; 7 bases line up with TRBD1. This CDR3 comprises 14 residues. The germline V gene encodes CDR1 SEHNR and CDR2 FQNEAQ (reference sequence). Trimming cost V 0 bases and J 3 bases; bases outside gene matches: 1.